Shown below are 13 T cell receptor beta chains from a single sample sequenced in a study of post-analysis software for immune sequencing data. Broader study findings: With TRBV5-6, TRBV5-1 and TRBV20-1 included, several TRBV segments were more frequent in patients than in controls.

Antigen specificity for these receptors is unknown. Prepared TCR beta cDNA libraries contained unique molecular identifiers. TCRdb re-analysed the PCR reads in MiXCR, keeping a single row per CDR3 protein. Here the sample spans some 690,000 distinct CDR3 sequences, around 64% being singletons. The sequenced sample consisted of blood. These receptors all come from a girl aged 2 to 10 with multiple sclerosis.

This sequence joins TRBV19 and TRBJ2-1; D is ambiguous. This CDR3 spans 15 amino acids. V lost 2 bases to trimming and J lost 2 bases, with 10 bases between them. From germline, CDR1 is LNHDA and CDR2 SQIVND (reference sequence). The CDR3 reads CASSITGDPYNEQFF. As DNA, the CDR3 is TGTGCCAGTAGTATAACTGGTGACCCCTACAATGAGCAGTTCTTC.

This sequence joins TRBV7-3 and TRBJ2-2; TRBD1 might be the D (6 bases). The ends were cut back, 2 bases at V and 6 bases at J, with 19 bases in the middle. This CDR3 contains 17 residues. CDR1 is SGHTA, CDR2 FQGTGA, per germline. This chain's CDR3 is CASSLYPSGQGSGELFF. In DNA form, the CDR3 reads TGTGCCAGCAGCTTATACCCAAGTGGTCAGGGGTCCGGGGAGCTGTTTTTT.

J is TRBJ2-1 and V is TRBV6-6, with TRBD1 identical over 7 bases. The germline gives CDR1 MNHNY, CDR2 SVGAGI (reference sequence). V lost 4 bases, J lost 4 bases, and 10 bases stayed unmatched. CDR3 length equals 16 residues. The CDR3 nucleotides are TGTGCCAGCAGTTCCCCGAGGGGGCAGCCTTACAATGAGCAGTTCTTC. Protein: CASSSPRGQPYNEQFF.

The rearrangement joins TRBV7-8 to TRBJ2-7, with 10 positions matching TRBD1. Germline-derived CDR1 and CDR2 are SGHVS and FQNEAQ. With 5 bases clipped from V and 5 bases from J, the junction kept 15 bases outside the gene matches. The CDR3 spans 17 residues. CDR3 bases: TGTGCCAGCAGCGATCCGTTGAGGGACAGGGGTCCCCACGAGCAGTACTTC. It is translated as CASSDPLRDRGPHEQYF.

The chain links TRBV6-6 to TRBJ2-4; D uncertain. The CDR3 is made up of 12 amino acids. V was cut by 2 bases and J by 10 bases, with 9 bases left in between. Looked up from germline, CDR1 is MNHNY and CDR2 is SVGAGI (reference sequence). The CDR3, as DNA: TGTGCCAGCAGTTACCCCCCGCAGATTCAGTACTTC. Translating gives CASSYPPQIQYF.

The chain carries TRBV7-9 and TRBJ2-7; 10 bases map to TRBD2. The CDR3 runs to 13 residues. J gave up 6 bases and V 8 bases, and 7 bases lay outside the gene matches. Germline V gene data show CDR1 as SEHNR and CDR2 as FQNEAQ (reference sequence). The chain's CDR3 is CASQREGPGEQYF. For the CDR3, the DNA is TGTGCCAGCCAGCGGGAGGGCCCTGGCGAGCAGTACTTC.

The chain joins TRBV20-1 to TRBJ2-3; D is uncertain. The CDR3 is made up of 13 amino acids. The V end lost 4 bases, the J end lost 0 bases, and 8 bases lay between the germline ends. CDR1 is DFQATT and CDR2 is SNEGSKA in the germline V gene (reference sequence). CDR3 amino acids: CSANSISTDTQYF. The DNA of the CDR3 is TGCAGTGCTAATTCAATTAGCACAGATACGCAGTATTTT.

In its sample, this clonotype was seen a few times. V gene TRBV20-1 combines with J gene TRBJ2-5; the match to TRBD2 covers 11 bases. J lost 7 bases, V lost 0 bases, and 7 bases had no gene match. The germline gives CDR1 DFQATT, CDR2 SNEGSKA (reference sequence). The CDR3 is 15 amino acids. The CDR3 is CSARDLGSGRGTQYF. Written as DNA, the CDR3 is TGCAGTGCTAGAGATCTCGGTAGCGGGAGGGGGACCCAGTACTTC.

This clonotype was observed a few times. The chain combines TRBV20-1 with TRBJ2-4; 8 positions agree with TRBD2. The J call is in doubt because the DNA end fits TRBJ2-7 better. The CDR3 totals 13 residues. Germline CDR1 DFQATT, CDR2 SNEGSKA (reference sequence). CDR3 residues: CSASPGLVSEQYF. CDR3 bases: TGCAGTGCTAGTCCGGGACTAGTTAGCGAGCAGTACTTC.

This sequence joins TRBV10-3 and TRBJ2-1; 7 nucleotides match TRBD2. The CDR3 covers 14 residues. The J segment lost 6 bases and the V segment lost 3 bases, leaving 5 bases of the junction unmatched. The germline gives CDR1 ENHRY, CDR2 SYGVKD. The CDR3 here is CAISDVAGVNEQFF. Here the CDR3 DNA reads TGTGCCATCAGTGACGTTGCGGGAGTCAATGAGCAGTTCTTC.

CDR3 in amino acids: CASSSFVGTDTQYF. DNA of the CDR3: TGCGCCAGCAGCTCTTTCGTCGGAACAGATACGCAGTATTTT. V usage is TRBV5-1 and J usage is TRBJ2-3; D is ambiguous. The CDR3 totals 14 residues. The V gene lost 3 bases and the J gene lost 3 bases, with 11 bases spanning the gap. Germline loops: CDR1 SGHRS, CDR2 YFSETQ.

This clonotype has a handful of counts. The V gene is TRBV20-1, the J gene TRBJ2-3; D unclear. Germline V gene sequence: CDR1 DFQATT, CDR2 SNEGSKA (reference sequence). V lost 4 bases and J 2 bases, leaving 13 bases between the germline ends. CDR3 length: 14 residues. The CDR3 nucleotides read TGCAGTGCTATCCCGGGCGGATACACAGATACGCAGTATTTT. This encodes CSAIPGGYTDTQYF.

This clonotype was detected only a few times. The genes are TRBV5-5 and TRBJ1-5; 11 bases align to TRBD1. The CDR3 runs to 15 residues. After removal of 2 bases from V and 5 bases from J, the junction contained 3 bases not matched to a gene. The germline V gene encodes CDR1 SGHKS and CDR2 YYEKEE (reference sequence). The CDR3 loop reads CASSFSGQGDQPQHF. CDR3 sequence (DNA): TGTGCCAGCAGCTTCTCGGGACAGGGGGATCAGCCCCAGCATTTT.